This is a list of T cell receptor beta chains from one sample in a study of T cell responses to AZD1222 COVID-19 vaccine. The repertoire was sequenced with immunoSEQ multiplex PCR; TCRdb's copy has only in-frame clones and lacks some. The sample consists of roughly 120,000 clones, around nine tenths of them appearing once. The sequencing here drew on peripheral blood, taken on day 0 of AZD1222 vaccination. The receptors were sampled from an adult in good health. Both conserved end residues are part of each CDR3. The order of the fields is J gene, clone size, V gene, D gene, CDR3 DNA, CDR3 protein. A D gene is named only where the DNA matches it firmly. The size entry is marked missing in some rows and otherwise reads once, few, many or a size class.

TRBJ2-3 NA TRBV4-2 NA TGTGCCAGCAGCCAAGAAGGTAAAGATACGCAGTATTTT CASSQEGKDTQYF
TRBJ1-6 NA TRBV5-6 NA TGTGCCAGCAGCTTGAATCTGATTAATTCACCCCTCCACTTT CASSLNLINSPLHF
TRBJ1-5 NA TRBV20-1 NA TGCAGTGCTAGTGAGGCCACAGAAAGGAATCAGCCCCAGCATTTT CSASEATERNQPQHF
TRBJ1-2 NA TRBV27 NA TGTGCCAGCAGTTTAAAGCCGGGACTCGATACTGGTAACTATGGCTACACCTTC CASSLKPGLDTGNYGYTF
TRBJ2-4 once TRBV6-2/TRBV6-3 NA TGTGCCAGCACCCCTAGAATAGCCAAAAACATTCAGTACTTC CASTPRIAKNIQYF
TRBJ2-1 few TRBV24-1 NA TGTGCCACCAGTGATGCAAGACAGGCCTACAATGAGCAGTTCTTC CATSDARQAYNEQFF
TRBJ1-1 NA TRBV2 NA TGTGCCAGCATTAGGGAGAACACTGAAGCTTTCTTT CASIRENTEAFF
TRBJ2-7 NA TRBV3-1/TRBV3-2 NA TGTGCCAGCAGCCAAGAGAATAGCCACGAGCAGTACTTC CASSQENSHEQYF
TRBJ1-4 NA TRBV27 NA TGTGCCAGCAGTTTAAGGGCAGGGGCTAATGAAAAACTGTTTTTT CASSLRAGANEKLFF
TRBJ1-2 NA TRBV24-1 NA TGTGCCACCAGTGACCCATCTCAGGGGCACTATGGCTACACCTTC CATSDPSQGHYGYTF
TRBJ1-6 NA TRBV6-5 NA TGTGCCAGCAGTTACGCCATCCCCACGGGGGGTTCACCCCTCCACTTT CASSYAIPTGGSPLHF
TRBJ1-3 NA TRBV2 TRBD1 TGTGCCAGCAGCGCAACAGGGGATGTTGCTGGAAACACCATATATTTT CASSATGDVAGNTIYF
TRBJ1-2 NA TRBV9 NA TGTGCCAGCAGCCCCACAGGGCAGGACTATGGCTACACCTTC CASSPTGQDYGYTF
TRBJ2-5 NA TRBV19 NA TGTGCCAGTAGGATTAGTGGGGCCTACCAAGAGACCCAGTACTTC CASRISGAYQETQYF
TRBJ2-5 NA TRBV5-1 TRBD2 TGCGCCAGCAGCTATACGGGACTAGCGGGACAAGAGACCCAGTACTTC CASSYTGLAGQETQYF
TRBJ2-7 NA TRBV14 NA TGTGCCAGCAGCCAACTGGGGGTTGGAACAGCCAGCCGTTACGAGCAGTACTTC CASSQLGVGTASRYEQYF
TRBJ1-2 few TRBV2 NA TGTGCCAGCAGCTCTAATTGGGGCAGGGACGACTATGGCTACACCTTC CASSSNWGRDDYGYTF
TRBJ2-7 NA TRBV18 NA TGTGCCAGCTCACCCCCGGGGGTGGGTGAGCAGTACTTC CASSPPGVGEQYF
TRBJ2-4 once TRBV29-1 TRBD1 TGCAGCGTTGAAGATCGTAGGGGGCTTAGAAACATTCAGTACTTC CSVEDRRGLRNIQYF
TRBJ1-6 NA TRBV20-1 NA TGCAGTGCTAGTCCTCGGGGTCGGTCCTATAATTCACCCCTCCACTTT CSASPRGRSYNSPLHF
TRBJ2-7 NA TRBV5-1 NA TGCGCCAGTACAGGACAAATGTCCTACGAGCAGTACTTC CASTGQMSYEQYF
TRBJ1-2 NA TRBV5-1 TRBD1 TGCGCCAGCAGCAGGCAGGGGGCTCTAGAGGGCTACACCTTC CASSRQGALEGYTF
TRBJ2-7 NA TRBV27 NA TGTGCCAGCACCGACCTTGGTGGGAATGAACAGTACTTC CASTDLGGNEQYF
TRBJ2-5 once TRBV2 NA TGTGCCAGCAGTGAAAGGGGTATTAGGTTCGAGACCCAGTACTTC CASSERGIRFETQYF
TRBJ1-4 NA TRBV28 NA TGTGCCAGCAGTTCCCCGGTGGTTAATGAAAAACTGTTTTTT CASSSPVVNEKLFF
TRBJ1-1 NA TRBV11-2 NA TGTGCCAGCAGCTTACTCGGGGGAGCGGCTGAAGCTTTCTTT CASSLLGGAAEAFF
TRBJ1-3 NA TRBV5-1 TRBD1 TGCGCCAGCAGCAAAAGACAGGGATCCCTTAGCTCTGGAAACACCATATATTTT CASSKRQGSLSSGNTIYF
TRBJ1-1 NA TRBV7-9 NA TGTGCCAGCAGCGGGACGCCCGTAGCTTTCTTT CASSGTPVAFF
TRBJ1-6 NA TRBV7-2 NA TGTGCCAGCAGCCCGCAAGACCGGGGAACTCATTCACCCCTCCACTTT CASSPQDRGTHSPLHF
TRBJ1-3 NA TRBV3-1/TRBV3-2 NA TGTGCCAGCAGCCAAGATCGGTCAGATAACTCTGGAAACACCATATATTTT CASSQDRSDNSGNTIYF
TRBJ1-3 NA TRBV3-1/TRBV3-2 NA TGTGCCAGCAGCCCGACTGGAAACACCATATATTTT CASSPTGNTIYF
TRBJ1-5 NA TRBV6-6 TRBD1 TGTGCCAGCTGCTACGACAGGGAAAATCAGCCCCAGCATTTT CASCYDRENQPQHF
TRBJ1-4 few TRBV3-1/TRBV3-2 TRBD1 TGTGCCAGCAGCCAGAAGACAGGGGTTTCAGGACTGTTTTTT CASSQKTGVSGLFF
TRBJ1-1 NA TRBV3-1/TRBV3-2 NA TGTGCCAGCAGCCAAAGCCAAACATTAAACACTGAAGCTTTCTTT CASSQSQTLNTEAFF
TRBJ1-6 NA TRBV20-1 NA TGCAGTGCTAGTACTGTCTCGACCACAGACTTATTGGGGCCCCTCCACTTT CSASTVSTTDLLGPLHF
TRBJ2-1 NA TRBV7-6 TRBD2 TGTGCCAGTTGGTCCCCTGCGGGGGGTCCTCACAATGAGCAGTTCTTC CASWSPAGGPHNEQFF
TRBJ2-6 NA TRBV5-8 NA TGTGCCAGCAGCTCACAGGGACCCGGGGCCAACGTCCTGACTTTC CASSSQGPGANVLTF
TRBJ1-1 NA TRBV6-5 NA TGTGCCAGCAGCTCCATGATGAACACTGAAGCTTTCTTT CASSSMMNTEAFF
TRBJ1-4 NA TRBV6-5 NA TGTGCCAGCAGTTCGTGGACGGGGAATGAAAAACTGTTTTTT CASSSWTGNEKLFF
TRBJ1-5 NA TRBV12-3/TRBV12-4 NA TGTGCCAGCAGGATTAGCAATCAGCCCCAGCATTTT CASRISNQPQHF
TRBJ2-5 NA TRBV21-1 NA TGTGCCAGCAGCAAAGAGACTACTCTCGGGGGGGAGACCCAGTACTTC CASSKETTLGGETQYF
TRBJ1-3 NA TRBV29-1 NA TGCAGCGTTGAATTTACTGGAAACACCATATATTTT CSVEFTGNTIYF
TRBJ1-1 NA TRBV6-2/TRBV6-3 NA TGTGCCAGCAGTTCCCCGACACCCTGGGAGAACACTGAAGCTTTCTTT CASSSPTPWENTEAFF
TRBJ1-2 NA TRBV4-3 NA TGCGCCAGCAGCCAAGATTTAGCGGCAGGGGAAATCTATGGCTACACCTTC CASSQDLAAGEIYGYTF
TRBJ1-2 NA TRBV5-1 NA TGCGCCAGCAACCCTCAGGGGCAGGGCCATGGCTACACCTTC CASNPQGQGHGYTF
TRBJ1-6 NA TRBV9 NA TGTGCCAGCAGCGTAGGACAGCCTAATTCACCCCTCCACTTT CASSVGQPNSPLHF